This T cell receptor (beta chain) derives from a study of blood T cell repertoires in COVID-19. About the study: Spain, Italy and the United States supplied samples that represented acute and convalescent COVID-19. PBMCs, B-cell-depleted T cells, or T cells provided the cDNA or gDNA that made up the material.

Seattle patients were enrolled during active infection and followed longitudinally. The authors' processing: By means of reference gene primer amplification, nucleated cell counts were estimated. The repertoire was sequenced with immunoSEQ multiplex PCR; TCRdb's copy has only in-frame clones and lacks some. Clonal size and the V and J genes are those of that table, whereas D and trimming came from the DNA. Among about 190,000 clones, 70% to 90% were seen once, and the ten largest hold approximately 7%. Germline V gene sequence: CDR1 SGHTA, CDR2 FQGNSA. This CDR3 spans 15 amino acids. Trimming stripped 1 base from V and 4 bases from J, with 13 bases between.

This chain joins TRBV7-2 and TRBJ1-2, with D maybe TRBD1 (6 bases). The sequence was obtained from a man aged 80 or over with COVID-19, enrolled during active disease. The sequencing sample was made of peripheral blood. The DNA of the CDR3 is TGTGCCAGCAGCTTAGGACAGGTAGTAGGCTATGGCTACACCTTC. It yields the protein CASSLGQVVGYGYTF.